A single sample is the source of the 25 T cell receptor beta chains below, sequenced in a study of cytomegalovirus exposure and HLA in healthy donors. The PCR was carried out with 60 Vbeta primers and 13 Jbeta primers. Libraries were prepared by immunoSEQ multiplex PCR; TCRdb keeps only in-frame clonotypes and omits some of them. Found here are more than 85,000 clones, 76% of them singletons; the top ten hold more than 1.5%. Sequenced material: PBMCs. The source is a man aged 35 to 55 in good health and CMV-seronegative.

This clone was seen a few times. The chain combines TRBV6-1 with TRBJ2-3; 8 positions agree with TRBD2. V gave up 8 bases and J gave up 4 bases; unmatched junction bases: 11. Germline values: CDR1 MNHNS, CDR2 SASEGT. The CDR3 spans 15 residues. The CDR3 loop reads CASQGGAGGPDTQYF. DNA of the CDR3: TGTGCCAGCCAGGGCGGGGCGGGGGGCCCAGATACGCAGTATTTT.

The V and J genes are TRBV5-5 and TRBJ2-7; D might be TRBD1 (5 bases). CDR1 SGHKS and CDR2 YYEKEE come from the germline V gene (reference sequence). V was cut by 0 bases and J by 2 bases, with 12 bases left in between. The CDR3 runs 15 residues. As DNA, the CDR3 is TGTGCCAGCAGCTTGGCCGCCCAGGGTCCCTACGAGCAGTACTTC. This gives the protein CASSLAAQGPYEQYF.

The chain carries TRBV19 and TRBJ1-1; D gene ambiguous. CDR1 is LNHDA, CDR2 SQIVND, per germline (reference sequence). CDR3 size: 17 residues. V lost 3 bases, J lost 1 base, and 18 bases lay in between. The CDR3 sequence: CASSISGSGQPNTEAFF. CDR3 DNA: TGTGCCAGTAGTATTTCTGGGTCTGGGCAGCCGAACACTGAAGCTTTCTTT.

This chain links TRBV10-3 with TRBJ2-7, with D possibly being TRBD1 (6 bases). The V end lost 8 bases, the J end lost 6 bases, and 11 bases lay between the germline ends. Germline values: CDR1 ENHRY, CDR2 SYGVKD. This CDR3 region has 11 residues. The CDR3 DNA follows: TGTGCCATCCAACTGGGGGCCGAGCAGTACTTC. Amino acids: CAIQLGAEQYF.

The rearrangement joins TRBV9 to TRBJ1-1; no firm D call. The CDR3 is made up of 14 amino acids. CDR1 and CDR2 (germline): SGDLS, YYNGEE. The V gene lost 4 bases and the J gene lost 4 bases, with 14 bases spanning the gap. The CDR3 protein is CASSPITRFTEAFF. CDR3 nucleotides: TGTGCCAGCAGCCCAATAACTAGGTTCACTGAAGCTTTCTTT.

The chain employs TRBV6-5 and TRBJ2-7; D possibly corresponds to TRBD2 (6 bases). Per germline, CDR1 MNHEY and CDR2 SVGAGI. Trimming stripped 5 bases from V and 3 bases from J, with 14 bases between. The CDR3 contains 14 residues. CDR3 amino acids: CASSPRLDYYEQYF. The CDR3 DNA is TGTGCCAGCAGTCCAAGACTAGATTACTACGAGCAGTACTTC.

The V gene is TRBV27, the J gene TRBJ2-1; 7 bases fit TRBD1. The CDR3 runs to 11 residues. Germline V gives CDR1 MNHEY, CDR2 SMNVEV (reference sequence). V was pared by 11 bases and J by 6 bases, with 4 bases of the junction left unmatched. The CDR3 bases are TGTGCCGGAACAGGGGTCAATGAGCAGTTCTTC. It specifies CAGTGVNEQFF.

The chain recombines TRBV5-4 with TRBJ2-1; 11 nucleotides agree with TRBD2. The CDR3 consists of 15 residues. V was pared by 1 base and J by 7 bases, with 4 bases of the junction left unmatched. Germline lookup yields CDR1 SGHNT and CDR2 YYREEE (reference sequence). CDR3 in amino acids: CASSLLAGGPNEQFF. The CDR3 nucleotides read TGTGCCAGCAGCTTGCTAGCGGGAGGACCAAATGAGCAGTTCTTC.

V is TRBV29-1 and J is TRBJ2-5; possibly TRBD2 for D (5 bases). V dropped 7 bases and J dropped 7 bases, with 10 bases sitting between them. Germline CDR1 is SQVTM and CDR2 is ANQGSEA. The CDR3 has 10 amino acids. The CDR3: CSATGMTQYF. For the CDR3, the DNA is TGCAGCGCCACGGGGATGACCCAGTACTTC.

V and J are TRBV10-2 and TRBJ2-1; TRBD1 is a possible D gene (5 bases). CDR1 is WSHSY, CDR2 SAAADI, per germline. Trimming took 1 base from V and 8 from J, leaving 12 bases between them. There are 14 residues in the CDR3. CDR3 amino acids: CASSEYQGVHEQFF. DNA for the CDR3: TGCGCCAGCAGTGAGTATCAGGGTGTGCATGAGCAGTTCTTC.

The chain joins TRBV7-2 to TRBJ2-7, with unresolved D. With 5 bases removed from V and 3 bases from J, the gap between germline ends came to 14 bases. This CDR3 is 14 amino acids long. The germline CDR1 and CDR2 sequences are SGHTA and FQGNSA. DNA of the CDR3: TGTGCCAGCAGCCCGAGTCCGAAGTTCTACGAGCAGTACTTC. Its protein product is CASSPSPKFYEQYF.

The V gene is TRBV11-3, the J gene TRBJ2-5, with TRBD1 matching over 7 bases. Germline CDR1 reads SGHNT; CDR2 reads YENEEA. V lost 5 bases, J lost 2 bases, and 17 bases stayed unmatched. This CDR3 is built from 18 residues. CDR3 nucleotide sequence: TGTGCCAGCAGCCCCAGGGTTGGCAGGGGGTGGGGACAAGAGACCCAGTACTTC. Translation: CASSPRVGRGWGQETQYF.

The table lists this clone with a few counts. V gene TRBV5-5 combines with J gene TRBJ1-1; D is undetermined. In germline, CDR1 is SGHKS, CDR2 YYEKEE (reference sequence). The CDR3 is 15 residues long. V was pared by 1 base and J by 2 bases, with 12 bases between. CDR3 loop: CASSLFEAVNTEAFF. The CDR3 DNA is TGTGCCAGCAGCTTGTTTGAGGCGGTAAACACTGAAGCTTTCTTT. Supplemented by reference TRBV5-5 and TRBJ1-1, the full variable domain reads DAGVTQSPTHLIKTRGQQVTLRCSPISGHKSVSWYQQVLGQGPQFIFQYYEKEERGRGNFPDRFSARQFPNYSSELNVNALLLGDSALYLCASSLFEAVNTEAFFGQGTRLTVV.

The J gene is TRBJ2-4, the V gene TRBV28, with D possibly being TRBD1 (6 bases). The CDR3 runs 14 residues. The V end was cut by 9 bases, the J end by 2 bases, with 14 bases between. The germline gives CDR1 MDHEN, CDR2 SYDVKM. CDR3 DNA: TGTGCCAGTAACAGGGCTGGGTCCAAAAACATTCAGTACTTC. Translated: CASNRAGSKNIQYF.

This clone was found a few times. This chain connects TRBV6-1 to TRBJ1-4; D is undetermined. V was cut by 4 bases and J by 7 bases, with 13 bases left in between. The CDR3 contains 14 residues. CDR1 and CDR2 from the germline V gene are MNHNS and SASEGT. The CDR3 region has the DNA TGTGCCAGCAGTGGAAGCCCCCGGGGTGAAAAACTGTTTTTT. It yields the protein CASSGSPRGEKLFF.

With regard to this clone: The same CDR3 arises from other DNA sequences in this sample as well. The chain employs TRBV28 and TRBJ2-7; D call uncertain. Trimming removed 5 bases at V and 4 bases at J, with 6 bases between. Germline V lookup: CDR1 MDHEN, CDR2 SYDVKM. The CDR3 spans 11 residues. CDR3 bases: TGTGCCAGCAGTCACCGGTACGAGCAGTACTTC. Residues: CASSHRYEQYF.

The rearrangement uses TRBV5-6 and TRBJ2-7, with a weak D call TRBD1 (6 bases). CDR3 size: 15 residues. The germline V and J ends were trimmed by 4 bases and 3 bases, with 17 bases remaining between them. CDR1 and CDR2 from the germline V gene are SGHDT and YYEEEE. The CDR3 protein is CASSVERTVYYEQYF. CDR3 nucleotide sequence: TGTGCCAGCAGCGTGGAACGGACAGTTTACTACGAGCAGTACTTC.

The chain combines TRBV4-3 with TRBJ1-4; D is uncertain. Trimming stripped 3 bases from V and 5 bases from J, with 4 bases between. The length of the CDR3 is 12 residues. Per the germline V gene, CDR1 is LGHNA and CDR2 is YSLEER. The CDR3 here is CASSHPNEKLFF. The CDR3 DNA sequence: TGCGCCAGCAGCCACCCAAATGAAAAACTGTTTTTT.

The CDR3 sequence: CASSLGQNTIRNSPLHF. In DNA form, the CDR3 reads TGTGCCAGCAGCTTGGGACAGAACACCATCCGAAATTCACCCCTCCACTTT. The rearrangement links TRBV5-6 to TRBJ1-6; maybe TRBD1 (5 bases). Germline CDR1 is SGHDT and CDR2 is YYEEEE. Trimming shortened V by 0 bases and J by 7 bases, and 17 bases separated the two germline ends. CDR3 length: 17 residues.

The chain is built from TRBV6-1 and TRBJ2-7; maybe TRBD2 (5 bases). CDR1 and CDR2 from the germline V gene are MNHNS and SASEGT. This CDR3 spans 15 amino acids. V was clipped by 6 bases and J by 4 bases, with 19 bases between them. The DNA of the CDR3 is TGTGCCAGCAGGGCGCCCAGCAGCGGACGATACGAGCAGTACTTC. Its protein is CASRAPSSGRYEQYF.

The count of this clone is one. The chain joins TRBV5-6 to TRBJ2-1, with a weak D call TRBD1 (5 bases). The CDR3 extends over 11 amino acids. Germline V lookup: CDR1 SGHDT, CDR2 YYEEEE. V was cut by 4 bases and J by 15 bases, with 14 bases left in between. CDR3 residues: CASSKNQGWFF. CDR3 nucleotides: TGTGCCAGCAGCAAGAACCAGGGATGGTTCTTC.

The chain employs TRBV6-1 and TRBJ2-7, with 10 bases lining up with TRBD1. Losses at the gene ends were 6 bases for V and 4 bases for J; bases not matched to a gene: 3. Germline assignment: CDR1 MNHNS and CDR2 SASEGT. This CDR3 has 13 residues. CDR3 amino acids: CASRTGGGYEQYF. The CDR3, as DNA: TGTGCCAGCAGGACAGGGGGCGGGTACGAGCAGTACTTC.

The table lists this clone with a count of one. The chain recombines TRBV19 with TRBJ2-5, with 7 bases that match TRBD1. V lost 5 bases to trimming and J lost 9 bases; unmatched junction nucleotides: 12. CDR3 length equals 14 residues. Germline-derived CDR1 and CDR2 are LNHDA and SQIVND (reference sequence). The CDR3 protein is CASSSQTGLGSQYF. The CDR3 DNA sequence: TGTGCCAGTAGTTCCCAGACAGGGCTCGGGTCCCAGTACTTC.

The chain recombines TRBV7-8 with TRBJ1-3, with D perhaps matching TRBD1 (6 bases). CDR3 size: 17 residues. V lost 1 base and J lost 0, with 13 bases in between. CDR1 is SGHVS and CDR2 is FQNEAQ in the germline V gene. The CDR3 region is CASSLVPAGDSGNTIYF. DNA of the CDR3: TGTGCCAGCAGCTTAGTTCCGGCAGGGGACTCTGGAAACACCATATATTTT.

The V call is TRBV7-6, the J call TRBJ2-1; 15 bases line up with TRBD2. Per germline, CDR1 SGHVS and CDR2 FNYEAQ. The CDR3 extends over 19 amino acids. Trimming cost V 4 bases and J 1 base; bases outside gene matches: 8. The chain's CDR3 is CASSSRTSGGAHSYNEQFF. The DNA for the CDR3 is TGTGCCAGCAGCTCAAGGACTAGCGGGGGGGCACATTCCTACAATGAGCAGTTCTTC.